This record covers a single T cell receptor (beta chain). The data originate from a study of T cell responses to AZD1222 COVID-19 vaccine. TCRdb's copy holds only in-frame clones and misses some; the assay was immunoSEQ multiplex PCR. This table holds approximately 150,000 clones, about 92% found once. The CDR3 runs to 14 residues. J gave up 4 bases and V 5 bases, and 6 bases lay outside the gene matches. Germline V gene data show CDR1 as SGHAT and CDR2 as FQNNGV. The clonotype comes from an adult in good health. Sequencing was performed on peripheral blood, taken on day 0 of AZD1222 vaccination. This rearrangement joins TRBV11-2 to TRBJ2-3; 7 nucleotides agree with TRBD2. This CDR3 is CASSLRLAPDTQYF. Here the CDR3 DNA reads TGTGCCAGCAGCCTACGACTAGCTCCAGATACGCAGTATTTT.